A selection of T cell receptor beta chains follows, all from one sample in a study of human T cells and chemical hapten exposure. TCRdb used MiXCR to reprocess the RACE reads, holding one entry per CDR3 protein. The sample gives some 180,000 distinct CDR3 sequences, 24% of which show up once; roughly 2.3% is in the top ten. Sequencing used whole blood, obtained in connection with sensitization to the hapten diphenylcyclopropenone (DPC). These receptor sequences come from a woman between 40 and 50 years old with alopecia areata. Some clones in this sample may be carry-over from other donors' samples. Both conserved end residues are part of each CDR3. The order of the fields is J gene, D gene, clone size, V gene, CDR3 protein, CDR3 DNA. A D gene is named only where the DNA matches it firmly. Clone size appears in some rows only: once, few, many, or a class for an expanded clone.

j_gene: TRBJ2-6; d_gene: TRBD1; abundance: -; v_gene: TRBV6-2/TRBV6-3; CDR3aa: CASRDRVSLGANVLTF; CDR3nt: TGTGCCAGCAGAGACAGGGTATCCCTTGGGGCCAACGTCCTGACTTTC
j_gene: TRBJ1-1; d_gene: -; abundance: -; v_gene: TRBV29-1; CDR3aa: CSAVLMENTEAFF; CDR3nt: TGCAGCGCCGTACTCATGGAAAACACTGAAGCTTTCTTT
j_gene: TRBJ1-2; d_gene: -; abundance: -; v_gene: TRBV2; CDR3aa: CASSWRVQGSYGYTF; CDR3nt: TGTGCCAGCAGTTGGCGGGTGCAGGGTAGCTATGGCTACACCTTC
j_gene: TRBJ1-1; d_gene: -; abundance: -; v_gene: TRBV7-2; CDR3aa: CASSLDREEAFF; CDR3nt: TGTGCCAGCAGCTTGGACAGAGAGGAAGCTTTCTTT
j_gene: TRBJ1-6; d_gene: TRBD1; abundance: few; v_gene: TRBV28; CDR3aa: CASSLAGVTGDNSPLHF; CDR3nt: TGTGCCAGCAGTTTAGCTGGGGTGACAGGGGATAATTCACCCCTCCACTTT
j_gene: TRBJ2-7; d_gene: -; abundance: -; v_gene: TRBV6-2/TRBV6-3; CDR3aa: CASNTARVSEQYF; CDR3nt: TGTGCCAGCAACACAGCAAGGGTTTCCGAGCAGTACTTC
j_gene: TRBJ2-2; d_gene: -; abundance: few; v_gene: TRBV2; CDR3aa: CASRARSGRSGELFF; CDR3nt: TGTGCCAGCAGGGCCCGATCAGGGAGGTCCGGGGAGCTGTTTTTT
j_gene: TRBJ2-1; d_gene: TRBD2; abundance: -; v_gene: TRBV20-1; CDR3aa: CSAVTSGSRNEQFF; CDR3nt: TGCAGTGCTGTGACTAGCGGGAGTAGAAATGAGCAGTTCTTC
j_gene: TRBJ1-2; d_gene: TRBD1; abundance: many; v_gene: TRBV4-3; CDR3aa: CASSQDSGGFYGYTF; CDR3nt: TGCGCCAGCAGCCAAGACTCAGGGGGCTTCTATGGCTACACCTTC
j_gene: TRBJ2-2; d_gene: -; abundance: -; v_gene: TRBV7-2; CDR3aa: CASSQTRDTGELFF; CDR3nt: TGTGCCAGCAGCCAGACAAGGGACACCGGGGAGCTGTTTTTT